This T cell receptor (beta chain) was sequenced for a study of T cells in Graves' hyperthyroidism and ophthalmopathy. Graves' hyperthyroidism was deemed stable given no ophthalmopathy progression within 18 months. Not enrolled were patients with uncontrolled infection, other autoimmune disease, pregnancy or lactation. More than 9.5 ml fresh peripheral blood yielded the PBMCs. The CDR3 length is 15 residues. The V and J ends lost 3 bases and 4 bases, in that order; junction bases with no gene match: 8. Per the germline V gene, CDR1 is MDHEN and CDR2 is SYDVKM. Amplification of TCR beta CDR3 regions was performed using RNA transcripts as template. The HTBI primer set drove a first-round RT-PCR of the TCR CDR3. One entry per CDR3 protein, called by TCRdb with MiXCR from the multiplex PCR reads. The data show about 520,000 distinct CDR3 sequences, around 20% seen once.

Sequenced: blood. The genes are TRBV28 and TRBJ1-2; 7 bases agree with TRBD1. This TCR derives from a man aged 18 to 30 with Graves' hyperthyroidism. The CDR3 is CASSLVDRDRYGYTF. As DNA, the CDR3 is TGTGCCAGCAGTTTGGTCGACAGGGATCGCTATGGCTACACCTTC.